Listed below are T cell receptor beta chains from one sample, sequenced in a study of blood T cell repertoires in COVID-19. Assay used: immunoSEQ multiplex PCR; TCRdb lists only in-frame clones, some missing. The repertoire holds approximately 81,000 clones, more than 75% seen once, with over 7% in the top ten. The sequencing input was peripheral blood. The receptors here all came from a human donor in a cohort sampled during active COVID-19. Each CDR3 is given without its conserved first and last residue.

ASSSDRLYGYT	TRBV6-6	TRBJ1-2
ASSSQTGSGGELF	TRBV27	TRBJ2-2
SVEEGLFRPRGGYT	TRBV29-1	TRBJ1-2
ASSQGLRGLYEQY	TRBV5-1	TRBJ2-7
ASSLDGTGGNTIY	TRBV7-9	TRBJ1-3
ASSFPGTGNEQY	TRBV18	TRBJ2-7
ASSLGGGPSGNTIY	TRBV5-1	TRBJ1-3
ASGSSGANVLT	TRBV12-5	TRBJ2-6
ASRQTGAYEQY	TRBV2	TRBJ2-7
AWSSTGLEQY	TRBV30	TRBJ2-7
ASSEIEVGLNTEAF	TRBV6-4	TRBJ1-1
ASSQAGQASEQF	TRBV3-1/TRBV3-2	TRBJ2-1
ASNLGQYEQY	TRBV6-5	TRBJ2-7
ASSSPGLAGEETQY	TRBV6-6	TRBJ2-5
ASSLRQGDTGELF	TRBV27	TRBJ2-2
ASSRQGVINSPLH	TRBV6-2/TRBV6-3	TRBJ1-6
ASSQRDKGQKRTEAF	TRBV4-1	TRBJ1-1
ASSLGDSHNYGYT	TRBV5-1	TRBJ1-2
SASPKQGAGQPQH	TRBV20-1	TRBJ1-5
SVGSSSNYGYT	TRBV29-1	TRBJ1-2
ATSRDRRKGTSGDEQY	TRBV15	TRBJ2-7
ASSLLSGQGAQETQY	TRBV7-8	TRBJ2-5
ASSPDRHQNTEAF	TRBV13	TRBJ1-1
AISERLAGSTDTQY	TRBV10-3	TRBJ2-3
ASSIPGTGFGTGGYT	TRBV19	TRBJ1-2
ASSESFGTGFEQY	TRBV10-1	TRBJ2-7
ASSPRDRTKGYT	TRBV7-2	TRBJ1-2
ASSLIGDANEKLF	TRBV7-9	TRBJ1-4
ASSQTGSYGYT	TRBV11-2	TRBJ1-2
SASRGQGIFETQY	TRBV20-1	TRBJ2-5
ASSYRSYRDDEQY	TRBV6-5	TRBJ2-7
ASSYVTGTGVNQPQH	TRBV6-2/TRBV6-3	TRBJ1-5
ASSKTGVSNQPQH	TRBV9	TRBJ1-5
ASSLDRAHEQY	TRBV5-5	TRBJ2-7
ASSLKRGDPYEQY	TRBV4-3	TRBJ2-7
ASQTRTRLSSMNTEAF	TRBV7-2	TRBJ1-1
ASSQASGSSYEQY	TRBV3-1/TRBV3-2	TRBJ2-7
ASSVTGPAGGTEAF	TRBV11-2	TRBJ1-1
ASSPDRGYQPQH	TRBV7-2	TRBJ1-5
ASSSTGGARYT	TRBV6-2/TRBV6-3	TRBJ1-2
ASSILTRRETQY	TRBV27	TRBJ2-5